One sample yielded the 16 T cell receptor beta chains listed below, sequenced in a study of T cells in Graves' hyperthyroidism and ophthalmopathy. It was RNA transcripts that yielded the amplified TCR beta CDR3 regions. The TCR CDR3 first-round RT-PCR relied on the HTBI primer set. Each CDR3 protein is one row after TCRdb ran MiXCR on the multiplex PCR reads. The data show around 250,000 distinct CDR3 sequences, 16% seen once. What was sequenced was blood. The receptors shown here come from a woman between 18 and 29 years old with Graves' ophthalmopathy.

This clonotype was observed a few times. A clone one base away is much larger, so this may be a read error. This CDR3 fails to terminate in the conserved phenylalanine or tryptophan, so it likely reflects a read error. The chain couples TRBV7-3 to TRBJ2-5, with D perhaps TRBD2 (7 bases). V was pared by 5 bases and J by 5 bases, with 18 bases between. CDR1 and CDR2 from the germline V gene are SGHTA and FQGTGA. This CDR3 spans 15 amino acids. The CDR3 loop is CASSRGGGGAETQYS. The CDR3 region has the DNA TGTGCCAGCAGCCGAGGCGGTGGGGGGGCGGAGACCCAGTACTCC.

At least ten counts were recorded for this clonotype. The V gene is TRBV18, the J gene TRBJ2-7; D is undetermined. The germline V and J ends were trimmed by 3 bases and 3 bases, with 9 bases remaining between them. Germline CDR1 and CDR2: KGHSH and LQKENI. This CDR3 comprises 13 residues. The CDR3 DNA is TGTGCCAGCTCACCTCTTGGATTCTACGAGCAGTACTTC. Translating gives CASSPLGFYEQYF.

This clonotype was found many times. This chain links TRBV3-1 with TRBJ2-5; D possibly corresponds to TRBD1 (6 bases). The V gene lost 5 bases and the J gene lost 4 bases, with 26 bases spanning the gap. The CDR3 is 18 amino acids. Germline CDR1 is LGHDT and CDR2 is YNNKEL (reference sequence). The CDR3: CASSERGSASFYLETQYF. CDR3 bases: TGTGCCAGCAGCGAAAGGGGGTCTGCTAGTTTCTACTTAGAGACCCAGTACTTC.

This clonotype was seen ten or more times. This chain connects TRBV27 to TRBJ2-7; the D is unclear. The length of the CDR3 is 13 residues. Looked up from germline, CDR1 is MNHEY and CDR2 is SMNVEV (reference sequence). V gave up 5 bases and J gave up 0 bases, with 8 bases separating them. CDR3 protein: CASSVHLSYEQYF. In DNA, the CDR3 is TGTGCCAGCAGTGTCCACCTCTCCTACGAGCAGTACTTC.

The rearrangement joins TRBV20-1 to TRBJ1-1; TRBD1 matches at 9 bases. Germline V lookup: CDR1 DFQATT, CDR2 SNEGSKA (reference sequence). The CDR3 spans 14 residues. Trimming at V came to 6 bases and at J to 4 bases, leaving 9 bases not matched to a gene. The CDR3 sequence is CSALLQGARTEAFF. Here the CDR3 DNA reads TGCAGTGCCCTATTACAGGGGGCGCGCACTGAAGCTTTCTTT.

This clonotype came up a few times. The J gene is TRBJ2-5, the V gene TRBV28, with unresolved D. The germline V gene has CDR1 MDHEN and CDR2 SYDVKM. The CDR3 has 10 residues. With 5 bases removed from V and 7 bases from J, the gap between germline ends came to 5 bases. CDR3 DNA sequence: TGTGCCAGCAGTCCCGGGACCCAGTACTTC. Amino acid sequence: CASSPGTQYF.

This clonotype was seen ten or more times. V is TRBV7-2 and J is TRBJ2-3; tentatively, D is TRBD2 (6 bases). The V and J ends lost 1 base and 10 bases respectively, with 18 bases between them. The CDR3 contains 15 residues. CDR1 SGHTA and CDR2 FQGNSA come from the germline V gene. The CDR3: CASSLDDQASASQYF. The CDR3 DNA is TGTGCCAGCAGCTTAGATGATCAGGCTAGCGCCTCGCAGTATTTT.

The rearrangement uses TRBV15 and TRBJ2-7; no reliable D call. The V end lost 5 bases, the J end lost 2 bases, and 13 bases lay between the germline ends. There are 14 residues in the CDR3. Germline V gives CDR1 LNHNV, CDR2 YYDKDF (reference sequence). The CDR3 nucleotides read TGTGCCACCAGCCGAGGCGGAACGACCTACGAGCAGTACTTC. Translated: CATSRGGTTYEQYF.

The sample holds many counts of this clonotype. V is TRBV5-1 and J is TRBJ1-1; 10 nucleotides line up with TRBD1. The germline CDR1 and CDR2 sequences are SGHRS and YFSETQ. The CDR3 consists of 16 residues. V lost 3 bases and J lost 0; bases outside the gene matches: 5. The DNA of the CDR3 is TGCGCCAGCAGCTCGACAGGGGGCATGGTGAACACTGAAGCTTTCTTT. The encoded protein is CASSSTGGMVNTEAFF. Using reference TRBV5-1 and TRBJ1-1 for the parts outside the CDR3, the full variable domain is KAGVTQTPRYLIKTRGQQVTLSCSPISGHRSVSWYQQTPGQGLQFLFEYFSETQRNKGNFPGRFSGRQFSNSRSEMNVSTLELGDSALYLCASSSTGGMVNTEAFFGQGTRLTVV.

This clonotype was seen many times. The chain couples TRBV9 to TRBJ2-1; TRBD2 agrees at 8 bases. Trimming at V came to 1 base and at J to 10 bases, leaving 13 bases not matched to a gene. The CDR3 covers 16 residues. In germline, CDR1 is SGDLS, CDR2 YYNGEE. CDR3 DNA sequence: TGTGCCAGCAGCGTACCACCGGGGGGGCCGTTCGACGAGCAGTTCTTC. It codes for CASSVPPGGPFDEQFF.

This clonotype showed up many times. The chain is built from TRBV7-8 and TRBJ2-3; possible D gene TRBD2, 6 bases. Germline lookup yields CDR1 SGHVS and CDR2 FQNEAQ. There are 16 residues in the CDR3. CDR3 sequence reads: CASSRGGHTPTDTQYF. CDR3 DNA: TGTGCAAGTTCGCGGGGCGGGCATACTCCCACAGATACGCAGTATTTT. Using reference TRBV7-8 and TRBJ2-3 for the parts outside the CDR3, the full variable domain is GAGVSQSPRYKVAKRGQDVALRCDPISGHVSLFWYQQALGQGPEFLTYFQNEAQLDKSGLPSDRFFAERPEGSVSTLKIQRTQQEDSAVYLCASSRGGHTPTDTQYFGPGTRLTVL.

This clonotype was counted at least ten times. The rearrangement uses TRBV2 and TRBJ2-1; 7 nucleotides match TRBD2. There are 15 residues in the CDR3. Germline CDR1 reads SNHLY; CDR2 reads FYNNEI. V shed 6 bases and J 6 bases; nucleotides not matched to a gene: 11. CDR3 sequence reads: CASRAAGTQGNEQFF. The CDR3 DNA is TGTGCCAGCAGGGCAGCGGGGACCCAGGGCAATGAGCAGTTCTTC.

This clonotype showed up many times. This chain links TRBV18 with TRBJ1-5; TRBD1 might be the D (6 bases). This CDR3 region has 14 residues. Trimming took 6 bases from V and 4 from J, leaving 13 bases between them. Per germline, CDR1 KGHSH and CDR2 LQKENI. DNA for the CDR3: TGTGCCAGCTCGGAACAGGGTGGGAATCAGCCCCAGCATTTT. This gives the protein CASSEQGGNQPQHF.

This clonotype was seen a handful of times. V and J are TRBV11-2 and TRBJ2-2, with no clear D. Germline V gene lookup returns CDR1 SGHAT and CDR2 FQNNGV. The length of the CDR3 is 14 residues. Trimming left V 1 base short and J 6 bases short, with 9 bases between. The CDR3 here is CASSLGFGPGELFF. As DNA, the CDR3 is TGTGCCAGCAGCTTAGGGTTCGGCCCCGGGGAGCTGTTTTTT.

There are many counts of this clonotype. The genes are TRBV19 and TRBJ2-2; D is unclear. This CDR3 is 15 amino acids long. Deletions cut 2 bases from V and 3 bases from J, with 10 bases between. Germline V lookup: CDR1 LNHDA, CDR2 SQIVND (reference sequence). The CDR3 DNA is TGTGCCAGTAGTATAAAAGGTTCTGACACCGGGGAGCTGTTTTTT. It is translated as CASSIKGSDTGELFF. The entire variable domain, with the rest obtained from reference TRBV19 and TRBJ2-2, is as follows: DGGITQSPKYLFRKEGQNVTLSCEQNLNHDAMYWYRQDPGQGLRLIYYSQIVNDFQKGDIAEGYSVSREKKESFPLTVTSAQKNPTAFYLCASSIKGSDTGELFFGEGSRLTVL.

This clonotype was recorded at least ten times. The rearrangement joins TRBV29-1 to TRBJ1-2; D is unresolved. CDR3 size: 11 residues. The V end was cut by 7 bases, the J end by 2 bases, with 8 bases between. Germline values: CDR1 SQVTM, CDR2 ANQGSEA. The CDR3 DNA reads as TGCAGCGAAGAAGAGAACTATGGCTACACCTTC. Protein: CSEEENYGYTF.